A single sample gave rise to the 15 T cell receptor beta chains below, sequenced in a study of blood T cell repertoires in COVID-19. Produced via immunoSEQ multiplex PCR; TCRdb's table is partial and in-frame only. The sample records approximately 110,000 clones, 84% being singletons. The specimen sequenced was peripheral blood. All receptors derive from a woman aged 45-65 years with acute or convalescent COVID-19.

V usage is TRBV9 and J usage is TRBJ1-2, with 7 bases matching TRBD1. The CDR3 has 17 amino acids. Germline lookup yields CDR1 SGDLS and CDR2 YYNGEE. J gave up 4 bases and V 0 bases, and 12 bases lay outside the gene matches. The CDR3 DNA sequence: TGTGCCAGCAGCGTAGCTACGAGATGGGACAGCGTCTATGGCTACACCTTC. Translation: CASSVATRWDSVYGYTF.

CDR3 sequence: CASSSSRAGAGGYTF. Written as DNA, the CDR3 is TGTGCCAGCAGCTCATCTAGGGCGGGGGCCGGTGGCTACACCTTC. The chain is built from TRBV2 and TRBJ1-2; D possibly corresponds to TRBD1 (6 bases). V lost 6 bases, J lost 7 bases, and 21 bases lay in between. Looked up from germline, CDR1 is SNHLY and CDR2 is FYNNEI. The CDR3 is 15 amino acids.

This clone appeared a single time. The chain recombines TRBV5-6 with TRBJ2-7; tentative D call: TRBD2 (5 bases). Germline lookup yields CDR1 SGHDT and CDR2 YYEEEE. Trimming removed 0 bases at V and 2 bases at J, with 9 bases between. The CDR3 spans 14 residues. The CDR3, as DNA: TGTGCCAGCAGCTTGGGGGCGGGCACCTACGAGCAGTACTTC. Translation gives CASSLGAGTYEQYF.

This sequence joins TRBV28 and TRBJ1-5; TRBD1 aligns across 9 bases. V was pared by 5 bases and J by 5 bases, with 4 bases of the junction left unmatched. This CDR3 is 14 amino acids long. Germline CDR1 reads MDHEN; CDR2 reads SYDVKM. This CDR3 is CASSPGTGYQPQHF. The CDR3 DNA follows: TGTGCCAGCAGTCCCGGGACAGGGTATCAGCCCCAGCATTTT.

In this sample, this clone turned up once. This chain joins TRBV6-5 and TRBJ2-3; TRBD2 is a possible D gene (6 bases). The CDR3 loop spans 15 amino acids. CDR1 is MNHEY and CDR2 is SVGAGI in the germline V gene. The ends were cut back, 6 bases at V and 2 bases at J, with 15 bases in the middle. CDR3 in DNA: TGTGCCAGCAGGGCCTCGGAGCGGGCCACAGATACGCAGTATTTT. Encoded protein: CASRASERATDTQYF.

The chain uses TRBV6-6 and TRBJ1-3; 7 bases map to TRBD1. Germline CDR1 is MNHNY and CDR2 is SVGAGI (reference sequence). The V and J ends lost 7 bases and 0 bases, in that order; junction bases with no gene match: 6. CDR3 length: 15 amino acids. This CDR3 reads CASKRAGGSGNTIYF. The CDR3 DNA reads TGTGCCAGCAAACGCGCAGGGGGCTCTGGAAACACCATATATTTT.

Comments on this clone: One junction end disagrees with the germline gene, perhaps due to a read error. The chain employs TRBV10-3 and TRBJ1-2, with D perhaps TRBD1 (6 bases). Germline lookup yields CDR1 ENHRY and CDR2 SYGVKD. This CDR3 has 15 amino acids. CDR3 bases: TGTGCCATCAGCGTCCAAACAGGGCTTAACTTTGGCTACACCTTC. Translation: CAISVQTGLNFGYTF.

This chain uses TRBV5-1 with TRBJ1-4, with D unclear. Germline V lookup: CDR1 SGHRS, CDR2 YFSETQ. Deletions cut 4 bases from V and 8 bases from J, with 15 bases between. CDR3 length equals 14 residues. CDR3 DNA sequence: TGCGCCAGCAGCCCCGGCAGGATAGTGGAAAAACTGTTTTTT. Translated, it gives CASSPGRIVEKLFF.

This chain links TRBV19 with TRBJ1-5; 9 bases map to TRBD1. The junction had 8 bases not matched to a gene; V was cut back by 5 bases and J by 3 bases. Germline V lookup: CDR1 LNHDA, CDR2 SQIVND (reference sequence). CDR3 length: 16 residues. CDR3: CASSPRTGVVNQPQHF. Here the CDR3 DNA reads TGTGCCAGTAGTCCCCGGACAGGGGTGGTCAATCAGCCCCAGCATTTT. Looking up the rest from reference TRBV19 and TRBJ1-5 gives the full variable domain: DGGITQSPKYLFRKEGQNVTLSCEQNLNHDAMYWYRQDPGQGLRLIYYSQIVNDFQKGDIAEGYSVSREKKESFPLTVTSAQKNPTAFYLCASSPRTGVVNQPQHFGDGTRLSIL.

A remark on this clone: At one end the junction does not follow the germline gene, possibly because of a read error. The chain employs TRBV6-5 and TRBJ2-7; 9 nucleotides match TRBD1. Germline V gene sequence: CDR1 MNHEY, CDR2 SVGAGI. This CDR3 is 12 amino acids long. CDR3 in DNA: TGTGCCAGCACGGCGGACAGGGGAAAGCAATTCTTC. Translation: CASTADRGKQFF.

This chain uses TRBV2 with TRBJ1-4; D is uncertain. CDR3 length: 16 amino acids. Looked up from germline, CDR1 is SNHLY and CDR2 is FYNNEI. The V and J ends lost 3 bases and 0 bases respectively, with 11 bases between them. The CDR3 is CASSEGSGTTNEKLFF. In DNA form, the CDR3 reads TGTGCCAGCAGTGAGGGGTCGGGGACAACTAATGAAAAACTGTTTTTT.

V gene TRBV5-8 combines with J gene TRBJ1-1; D is ambiguous. The V gene lost 3 bases and the J gene lost 1 base, with 10 bases spanning the gap. The CDR3 loop spans 14 amino acids. Germline CDR1 is SGHTS and CDR2 is YDEGEE. CDR3 protein: CASSSLSGNTEAFF. CDR3 nucleotide sequence: TGTGCCAGCAGCTCCCTTAGTGGGAACACTGAAGCTTTCTTT.

In this sample, this clone turned up once. This chain joins TRBV12-3 or TRBV12-4 and TRBJ1-1, with D possibly matching TRBD1 (5 bases). CDR3 size: 13 residues. V shed 7 bases and J shed 4 bases, with 13 bases lying between them. The CDR3 DNA reads TGTGCCAGCAACTACCGGAGGGGCACTGAAGCTTTCTTT. Its translation: CASNYRRGTEAFF.

Concerning this clone itself: Other nucleotide sequences in the sample specify the same CDR3. The V gene is TRBV30, the J gene TRBJ1-4; D not resolved. The V gene lost 7 bases and the J gene lost 7 bases, with 16 bases spanning the gap. Germline V lookup: CDR1 GTSNPN, CDR2 SVGIG (reference sequence). The CDR3 covers 13 residues. The CDR3 reads CASSSGRGEKLFF. The CDR3 region has the DNA TGTGCCTCCTCGAGCGGGCGCGGTGAAAAACTGTTTTTT.

The chain is built from TRBV6-5 and TRBJ1-2; 9 nucleotides match TRBD1. V was clipped by 11 bases and J by 2 bases; unmatched bases: 9. The CDR3 runs 14 residues. Per germline, CDR1 MNHEY and CDR2 SVGAGI. The CDR3: CAVTPGQGNYGYTF. The CDR3 DNA is TGTGCCGTTACACCGGGACAGGGAAACTATGGCTACACCTTC.